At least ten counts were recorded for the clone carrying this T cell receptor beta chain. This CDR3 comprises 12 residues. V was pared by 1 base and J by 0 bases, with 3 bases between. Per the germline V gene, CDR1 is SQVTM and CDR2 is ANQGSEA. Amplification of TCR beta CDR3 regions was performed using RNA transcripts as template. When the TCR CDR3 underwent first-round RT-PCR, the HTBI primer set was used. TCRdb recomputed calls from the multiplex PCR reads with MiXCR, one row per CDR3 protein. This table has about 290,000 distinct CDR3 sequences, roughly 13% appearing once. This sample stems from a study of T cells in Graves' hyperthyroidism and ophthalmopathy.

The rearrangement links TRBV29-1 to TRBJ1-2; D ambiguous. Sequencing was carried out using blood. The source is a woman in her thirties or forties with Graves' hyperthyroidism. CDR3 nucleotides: TGCAGCGTTGAAGTAACTAACTATGGCTACACCTTC. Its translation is CSVEVTNYGYTF.